This T cell receptor (beta chain) is from a study of blood T cell repertoires in COVID-19. Donors of Cohort 3 who recovered were those that had two negative PCRs, clearance, or symptom resolution. Assay used: immunoSEQ multiplex PCR; TCRdb lists only in-frame clones, some missing. The sample lists under 300,000 clones; around nine tenths were seen once. V was pared by 1 base and J by 11 bases, with 18 bases of the junction left unmatched. Germline-derived CDR1 and CDR2 are SEHNR and FQNEAQ (reference sequence). This CDR3 region has 18 residues. Specimen: PBMCs or T cells enriched from blood (not recorded which). The gene calls are TRBV7-9 and TRBJ1-4; 8 bases align to TRBD1. This receptor was identified in a woman aged 40 to 55 who had recovered from COVID-19. Here the CDR3 DNA reads TGTGCCAGCAGCTTAGGGGTTTCCGACAGGGGACTCTTTGAGAAACTGTTTTTT. This sequence encodes CASSLGVSDRGLFEKLFF.